The next 15 T cell receptor beta chains were all read from a single sample in a study of OX40 agonist ivuxolimab in advanced cancers. TCRdb's table, derived via immunoSEQ multiplex PCR, lists solely in-frame clones and lacks some. The repertoire holds roughly 73,000 clones, 84% seen once, with more than 2% in the top ten. Sample: CD4+ or CD8+ T cells sorted from blood, taken in a trial of the OX40 agonist ivuxolimab. The receptors were sampled from an adult with an advanced solid tumor such as melanoma, head and neck, liver or kidney cancer.

The J gene is TRBJ2-3, the V gene TRBV7-3; TRBD2 aligns across 11 bases. The CDR3 has 16 residues. With 0 bases clipped from V and 4 bases from J, the junction kept 3 bases outside the gene matches. Germline values: CDR1 SGHTA, CDR2 FQGTGA. This CDR3 is CASSLTLAGGPDTQYF. CDR3 nucleotides: TGTGCCAGCAGCTTAACGTTAGCGGGGGGGCCAGATACGCAGTATTTT. Supplemented by reference TRBV7-3 and TRBJ2-3, the full variable domain reads GAGVSQTPSNKVTEKGKYVELRCDPISGHTALYWYRQSLGQGPEFLIYFQGTGAADDSGLPNDRFFAVRPEGSVSTLKIQRTERGDSAVYLCASSLTLAGGPDTQYFGPGTRLTVL.

The rearrangement joins TRBV19 to TRBJ2-3, with a possible D match to TRBD1 (5 bases). The V and J ends lost 1 base and 0 bases respectively, with 14 bases between them. The CDR3 has 17 amino acids. In germline, CDR1 is LNHDA, CDR2 SQIVND (reference sequence). CDR3 residues: CASSIVGAATSTDTQYF. The CDR3 bases are TGTGCCAGTAGTATAGTTGGGGCTGCCACTAGCACAGATACGCAGTATTTT.

The genes are TRBV5-5 and TRBJ2-1, with D maybe TRBD2 (5 bases). This CDR3 contains 12 residues. CDR1 is SGHKS, CDR2 YYEKEE, per germline (reference sequence). Trimming stripped 2 bases from V and 13 bases from J, with 13 bases between. CDR3 loop: CASSLRIGNQFF. The CDR3 DNA is TGTGCCAGCAGCTTACGGATCGGGAATCAGTTCTTC.

This clone was observed a single time. Other DNA sequences of this sample code for an identical CDR3. The chain employs TRBV18 and TRBJ2-7, with 7 bases that match TRBD1. With V trimmed by 1 base and J by 0 bases, 0 bases remained unmatched. Germline V gives CDR1 KGHSH, CDR2 LQKENI. This CDR3 contains 14 residues. CDR3 sequence: CASSPRTGSYEQYF. The DNA of the CDR3 is TGTGCCAGCTCACCACGGACAGGCTCCTACGAGCAGTACTTC.

The genes are TRBV10-3 and TRBJ2-5, with 7 positions matching TRBD2. The junction had 10 bases not matched to a gene; V was cut back by 0 bases and J by 3 bases. Germline-derived CDR1 and CDR2 are ENHRY and SYGVKD. There are 17 residues in the CDR3. The CDR3 nucleotides read TGTGCCATCAGTGAGTCGGAGTTGGGACTACTTGAAGAGACCCAGTACTTC. Its translation: CAISESELGLLEETQYF.

This chain connects TRBV18 to TRBJ1-1, with 9 nucleotides matching TRBD1. The CDR3 runs to 16 residues. Germline V lookup: CDR1 KGHSH, CDR2 LQKENI. The trim removed 5 bases at V and 2 bases at J, leaving 9 bases unmatched. As DNA, the CDR3 is TGTGCCAGCTCAACGGGGACAGGGCACCTTAACACTGAAGCTTTCTTT. Translating it yields CASSTGTGHLNTEAFF.

The chain links TRBV30 to TRBJ2-7, with D possibly matching TRBD2 (5 bases). The CDR3 runs 13 residues. V was pared by 3 bases and J by 2 bases, with 11 bases between. Germline V CDR1 and CDR2: GTSNPN, SVGIG (reference sequence). As DNA, the CDR3 is TGTGCCTGGAGCACAGCGGCCCCCTACGAGCAGTACTTC. Amino acid sequence: CAWSTAAPYEQYF.

The chain is built from TRBV28 and TRBJ1-1; no firm D call. The germline gives CDR1 MDHEN, CDR2 SYDVKM. Between the trimmed V and J ends, which lost 7 bases and 0 bases, there was a span of 3 bases. CDR3 length equals 11 residues. The CDR3 region is CASMMNTEAFF. CDR3 in DNA: TGTGCCAGCATGATGAACACTGAAGCTTTCTTT. The entire variable domain, with the rest obtained from reference TRBV28 and TRBJ1-1, is as follows: DVKVTQSSRYLVKRTGEKVFLECVQDMDHENMFWYRQDPGLGLRLIYFSYDVKMKEKGDIPEGYSVSREKKERFSLILESASTNQTSMYLCASMMNTEAFFGQGTRLTVV.

The chain couples TRBV5-6 to TRBJ1-2; possible D gene TRBD1, 5 bases. The CDR3 consists of 14 residues. V was pared by 0 bases and J by 10 bases, with 16 bases between. Germline V gives CDR1 SGHDT, CDR2 YYEEEE. CDR3 sequence: CASSLGGQGGVYTF. As DNA, the CDR3 is TGTGCCAGCAGCTTGGGCGGCCAGGGAGGCGTCTACACCTTC.

This clone turned up a few times. The rearrangement links TRBV6-1 to TRBJ2-3; D call uncertain. Trimming took off 1 base at V and 4 bases at J, with 9 bases between the two ends. Germline CDR1 and CDR2: MNHNS and SASEGT. This CDR3 has 14 residues. The CDR3 DNA reads as TGTGCCAGCAGTGAAGAACGGTCCGCAGATACGCAGTATTTT. Its translation is CASSEERSADTQYF.

V and J are TRBV5-1 and TRBJ2-5; the D gene could be TRBD1 or TRBD2 (5 bases each). V was pared by 1 base and J by 5 bases, with 15 bases between. Germline CDR1 and CDR2: SGHRS and YFSETQ. CDR3 length equals 15 residues. CDR3 residues: CASSLIPGSGETQYF. DNA of the CDR3: TGCGCCAGCAGCTTGATCCCAGGGTCGGGGGAGACCCAGTACTTC. Based on the CDR3 plus reference TRBV5-1 and TRBJ2-5, the full variable domain is KAGVTQTPRYLIKTRGQQVTLSCSPISGHRSVSWYQQTPGQGLQFLFEYFSETQRNKGNFPGRFSGRQFSNSRSEMNVSTLELGDSALYLCASSLIPGSGETQYFGPGTRLLVL.

The chain uses TRBV7-9 and TRBJ2-5, with 9 positions matching TRBD2. The junction had 2 bases not matched to a gene; V was cut back by 1 base and J by 5 bases. This CDR3 is built from 14 residues. The V gene's germline CDR1 is SEHNR and CDR2 FQNEAQ (reference sequence). CDR3 sequence reads: CASSLEAGGETQYF. CDR3 DNA: TGTGCCAGCAGCTTAGAAGCGGGGGGCGAGACCCAGTACTTC.

The rearrangement joins TRBV11-2 to TRBJ2-1, with D possibly matching TRBD2 (6 bases). The V end lost 0 bases, the J end lost 4 bases, and 10 bases lay between the germline ends. This CDR3 comprises 15 residues. CDR1 is SGHAT, CDR2 FQNNGV, per germline. CDR3 residues: CASSLDLLAYNEQFF. CDR3 bases: TGTGCCAGCAGCTTAGACCTACTAGCTTACAATGAGCAGTTCTTC.

The chain employs TRBV7-9 and TRBJ2-1; 13 nucleotides align to TRBD2. The length of the CDR3 is 16 residues. The germline gives CDR1 SEHNR, CDR2 FQNEAQ (reference sequence). J was trimmed by 9 bases and V by 5 bases; bases with no gene match: 10. This chain's CDR3 is CASSVRLAGGRSEQFF. The CDR3, as DNA: TGTGCCAGCAGCGTCCGACTAGCGGGAGGTCGAAGTGAGCAGTTCTTC. Variable domain in full (rest from reference TRBV7-9 and TRBJ2-1): DTGVSQNPRHKITKRGQNVTFRCDPISEHNRLYWYRQTLGQGPEFLTYFQNEAQLEKSRLLSDRFSAERPKGSFSTLEIQRTEQGDSAMYLCASSVRLAGGRSEQFFGPGTRLTVL.

The CDR3 spells CASRLAAPKETQYF. The CDR3 coding sequence is TGTGCCAGCAGATTGGCAGCTCCCAAAGAGACCCAGTACTTC. V usage is TRBV2 and J usage is TRBJ2-5; the D is unclear. The CDR3 contains 14 residues. Per germline, CDR1 SNHLY and CDR2 FYNNEI. The V and J ends lost 6 bases and 3 bases respectively, with 14 bases between them.